The clone carrying this TCR beta chain has just one count. This sample was taken from a study of blood T cell repertoires in COVID-19. Overall study context: PBMCs, B-cell-depleted T cells, or T cells were the source of the cDNA or gDNA that made up the material.

Authors' data handling: The authors estimated nucleated cell counts from reference gene primer amplification. Assay used: immunoSEQ multiplex PCR; TCRdb lists only in-frame clones, some missing. For V, J and clone size, that table is used; D and trimming come from the DNA. The profile shows more than 100,000 clones, over 80% of them singletons. Trimming pared 6 bases from V and 7 bases from J, leaving 13 bases between. Germline V gene data show CDR1 as LNHDA and CDR2 as SQIVND (reference sequence). The CDR3 extends over 14 amino acids. Material: peripheral blood. The TCR comes from a woman in her sixties or seventies with acute or convalescent COVID-19. V gene TRBV19 combines with J gene TRBJ1-6; D gene unclear. The CDR3 nucleotides are TGTGCCAGTAGCCGGGAGGGTTTAAATTCACCCCTCCACTTT. This encodes CASSREGLNSPLHF.